The sequence of this TCR beta chain was determined in a study of CD8 T cells in ankylosing spondylitis. The study's findings and limits: As for the disease-linked clones, they showed a CD8+ phenotype and occurred at relatively low frequencies in peripheral blood. Several highly homologous variants made up a TCR beta motif, and this motif appeared characteristic of ankylosing spondylitis blood. Certain motif variants had earlier been reported in reactive arthritis synovial fluid and blood.

Comments on this clonotype: Its antigen is as yet unknown.

TCRdb re-called the 5' RACE reads through MiXCR, storing one row per CDR3 protein. Of fewer than 500,000 distinct CDR3 sequences listed, 20% to 30% are singletons. Germline lookup yields CDR1 DFQATT and CDR2 SNEGSKA (reference sequence). The CDR3 sequence is 15 residues long. The V gene end was trimmed by 4 bases and the J gene end by 8 bases; junction bases not matched to a gene: 7. The rearrangement joins TRBV20-1 to TRBJ2-1; TRBD2 matches at 14 bases. This TCR was recovered from a male donor with ankylosing spondylitis. Sequencing was carried out using blood, either unsorted or a sorted T cell fraction (not recorded which). Here the CDR3 DNA reads TGCAGTGCTAAAGGGACTAGCGGGAGAACTTATGAGCAGTTCTTC. Encoded protein: CSAKGTSGRTYEQFF.